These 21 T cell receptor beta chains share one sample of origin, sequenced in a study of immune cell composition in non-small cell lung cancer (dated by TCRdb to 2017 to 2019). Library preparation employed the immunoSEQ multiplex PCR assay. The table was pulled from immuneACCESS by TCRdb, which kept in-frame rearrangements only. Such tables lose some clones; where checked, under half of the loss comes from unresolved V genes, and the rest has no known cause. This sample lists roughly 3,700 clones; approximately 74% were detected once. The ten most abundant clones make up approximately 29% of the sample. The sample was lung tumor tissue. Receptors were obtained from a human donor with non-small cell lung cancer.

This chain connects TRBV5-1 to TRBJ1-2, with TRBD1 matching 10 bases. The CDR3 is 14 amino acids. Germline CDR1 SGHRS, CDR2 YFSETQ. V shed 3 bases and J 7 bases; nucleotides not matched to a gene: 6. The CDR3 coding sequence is TGCGCCAGCAGCTCCGGACAGGGGGTCTCTGGCTACACCTTC. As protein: CASSSGQGVSGYTF.

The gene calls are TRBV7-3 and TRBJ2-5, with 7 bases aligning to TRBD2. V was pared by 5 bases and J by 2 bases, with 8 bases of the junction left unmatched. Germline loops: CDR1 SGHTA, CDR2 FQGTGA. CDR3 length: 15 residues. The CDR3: CASSLDPSGQETQYF. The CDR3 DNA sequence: TGTGCCAGCAGCCTCGATCCTAGCGGACAAGAGACCCAGTACTTC. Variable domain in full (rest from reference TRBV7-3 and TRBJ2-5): GAGVSQTPSNKVTEKGKYVELRCDPISGHTALYWYRQSLGQGPEFLIYFQGTGAADDSGLPNDRFFAVRPEGSVSTLKIQRTERGDSAVYLCASSLDPSGQETQYFGPGTRLLVL.

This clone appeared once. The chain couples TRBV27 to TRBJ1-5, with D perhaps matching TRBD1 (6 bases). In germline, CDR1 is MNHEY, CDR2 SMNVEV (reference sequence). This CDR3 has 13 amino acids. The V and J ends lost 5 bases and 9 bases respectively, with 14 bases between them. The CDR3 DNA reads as TGTGCCAGCAGTCAACAGGGTAGAGGGCCCCAGCATTTT. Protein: CASSQQGRGPQHF.

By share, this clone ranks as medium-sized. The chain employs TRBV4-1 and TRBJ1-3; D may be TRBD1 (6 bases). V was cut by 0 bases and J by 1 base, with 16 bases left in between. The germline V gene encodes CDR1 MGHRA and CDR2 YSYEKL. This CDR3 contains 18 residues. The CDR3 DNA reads TGCGCCAGCAGCCAAGACCCCGCCGGGACAACATCTGGAAACACCATATATTTT. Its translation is CASSQDPAGTTSGNTIYF.

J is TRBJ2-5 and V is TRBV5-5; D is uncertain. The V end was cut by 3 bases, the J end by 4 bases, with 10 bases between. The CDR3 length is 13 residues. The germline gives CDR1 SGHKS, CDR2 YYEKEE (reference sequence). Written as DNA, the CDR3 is TGTGCCAGCAGCTCAACCTTGGCAGAGACCCAGTACTTC. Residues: CASSSTLAETQYF.

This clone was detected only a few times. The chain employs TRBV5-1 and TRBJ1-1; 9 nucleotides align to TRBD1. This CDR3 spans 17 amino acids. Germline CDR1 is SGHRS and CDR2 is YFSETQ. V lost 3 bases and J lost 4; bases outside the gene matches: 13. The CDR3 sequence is CASSSGQGASIGTEAFF. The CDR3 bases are TGCGCCAGCAGCTCGGGACAGGGTGCGTCGATTGGCACTGAAGCTTTCTTT. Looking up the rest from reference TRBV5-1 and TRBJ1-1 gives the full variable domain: KAGVTQTPRYLIKTRGQQVTLSCSPISGHRSVSWYQQTPGQGLQFLFEYFSETQRNKGNFPGRFSGRQFSNSRSEMNVSTLELGDSALYLCASSSGQGASIGTEAFFGQGTRLTVV.

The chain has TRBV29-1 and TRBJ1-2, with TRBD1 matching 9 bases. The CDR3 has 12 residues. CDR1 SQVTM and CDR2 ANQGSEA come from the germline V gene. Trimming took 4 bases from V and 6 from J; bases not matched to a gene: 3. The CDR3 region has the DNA TGCAGCGTTGTACAGGGGGCGCATGGCTACACCTTC. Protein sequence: CSVVQGAHGYTF.

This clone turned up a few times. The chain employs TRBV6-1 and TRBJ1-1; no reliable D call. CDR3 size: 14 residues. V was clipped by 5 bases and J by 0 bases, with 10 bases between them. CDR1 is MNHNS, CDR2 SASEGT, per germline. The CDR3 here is CASSIGLLNTEAFF. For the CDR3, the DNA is TGTGCCAGCAGTATCGGACTGCTGAACACTGAAGCTTTCTTT.

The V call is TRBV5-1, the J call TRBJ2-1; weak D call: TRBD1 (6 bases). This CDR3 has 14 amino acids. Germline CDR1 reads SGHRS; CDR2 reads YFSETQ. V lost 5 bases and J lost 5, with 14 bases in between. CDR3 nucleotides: TGCGCCAGCAGAGGCCAGGGGTCCGACAATGAGCAGTTCTTC. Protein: CASRGQGSDNEQFF.

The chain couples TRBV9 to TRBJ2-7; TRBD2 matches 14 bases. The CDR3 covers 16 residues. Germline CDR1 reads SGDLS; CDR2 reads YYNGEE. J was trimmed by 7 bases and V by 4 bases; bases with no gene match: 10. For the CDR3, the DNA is TGTGCCAGCAGCCCGGGACTAGCGGGAGTAATTAAAGAGCAGTACTTC. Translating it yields CASSPGLAGVIKEQYF.

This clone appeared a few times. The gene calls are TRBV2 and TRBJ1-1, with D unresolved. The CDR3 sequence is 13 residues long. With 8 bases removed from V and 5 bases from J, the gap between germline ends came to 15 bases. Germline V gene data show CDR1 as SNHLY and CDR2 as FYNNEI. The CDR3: CASCDEGWTEAFF. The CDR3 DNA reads TGTGCCAGCTGCGACGAGGGCTGGACTGAAGCTTTCTTT. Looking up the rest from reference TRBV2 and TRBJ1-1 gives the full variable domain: EPEVTQTPSHQVTQMGQEVILRCVPISNHLYFYWYRQILGQKVEFLVSFYNNEISEKSEIFDDQFSVERPDGSNFTLKIRSTKLEDSAMYFCASCDEGWTEAFFGQGTRLTVV.

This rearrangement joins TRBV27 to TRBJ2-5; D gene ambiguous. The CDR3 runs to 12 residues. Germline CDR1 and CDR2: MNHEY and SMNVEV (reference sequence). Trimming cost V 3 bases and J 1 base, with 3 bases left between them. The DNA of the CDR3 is TGTGCCAGCAGTTTTCTCCAAGAGACCCAGTACTTC. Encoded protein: CASSFLQETQYF.

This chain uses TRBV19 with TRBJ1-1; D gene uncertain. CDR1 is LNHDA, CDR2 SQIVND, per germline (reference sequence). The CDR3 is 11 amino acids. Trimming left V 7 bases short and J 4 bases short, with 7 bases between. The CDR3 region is CASTESTEAFF. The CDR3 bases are TGTGCCAGTACTGAGAGCACTGAAGCTTTCTTT.

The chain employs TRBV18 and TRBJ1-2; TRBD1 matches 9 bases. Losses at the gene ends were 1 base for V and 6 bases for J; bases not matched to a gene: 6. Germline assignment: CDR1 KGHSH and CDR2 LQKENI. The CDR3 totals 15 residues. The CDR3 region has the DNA TGTGCCAGCTCACCACTCGGACAGGGGAAGGATGGCTACACCTTC. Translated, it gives CASSPLGQGKDGYTF.

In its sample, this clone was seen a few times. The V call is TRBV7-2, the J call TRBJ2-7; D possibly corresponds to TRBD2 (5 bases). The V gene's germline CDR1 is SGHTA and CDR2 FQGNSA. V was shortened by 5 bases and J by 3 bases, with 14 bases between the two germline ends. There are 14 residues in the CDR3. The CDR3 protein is CASSPTGGRYEQYF. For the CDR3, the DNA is TGTGCCAGCAGCCCCACCGGCGGGCGCTACGAGCAGTACTTC.

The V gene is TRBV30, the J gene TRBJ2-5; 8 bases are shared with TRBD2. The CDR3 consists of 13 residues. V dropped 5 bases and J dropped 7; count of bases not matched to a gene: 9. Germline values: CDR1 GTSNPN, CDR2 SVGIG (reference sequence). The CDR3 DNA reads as TGTGCCTGGGGCGGACTAGCTTTCGCGACCCAGTACTTC. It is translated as CAWGGLAFATQYF.

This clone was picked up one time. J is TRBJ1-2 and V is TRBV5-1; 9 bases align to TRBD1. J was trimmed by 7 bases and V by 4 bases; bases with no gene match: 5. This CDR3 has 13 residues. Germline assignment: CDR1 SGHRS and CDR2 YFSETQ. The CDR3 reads CASSQQQGAGYTF. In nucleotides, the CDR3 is TGCGCCAGCAGCCAACAACAGGGGGCTGGCTACACCTTC.

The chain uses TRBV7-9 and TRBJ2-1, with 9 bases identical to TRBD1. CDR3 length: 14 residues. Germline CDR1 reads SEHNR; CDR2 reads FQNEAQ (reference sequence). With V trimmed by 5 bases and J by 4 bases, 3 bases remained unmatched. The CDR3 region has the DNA TGTGCCAGCAGCCTCGGACAGGGGTACAATGAGCAGTTCTTC. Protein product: CASSLGQGYNEQFF.

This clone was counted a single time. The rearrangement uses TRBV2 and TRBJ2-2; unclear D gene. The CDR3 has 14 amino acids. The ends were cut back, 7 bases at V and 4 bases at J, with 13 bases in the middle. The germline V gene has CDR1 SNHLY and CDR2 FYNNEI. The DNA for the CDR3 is TGTGCCAGCACCTCACTCGTACGCACCGGGGAGCTGTTTTTT. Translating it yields CASTSLVRTGELFF. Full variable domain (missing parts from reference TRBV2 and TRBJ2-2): EPEVTQTPSHQVTQMGQEVILRCVPISNHLYFYWYRQILGQKVEFLVSFYNNEISEKSEIFDDQFSVERPDGSNFTLKIRSTKLEDSAMYFCASTSLVRTGELFFGEGSRLTVL.

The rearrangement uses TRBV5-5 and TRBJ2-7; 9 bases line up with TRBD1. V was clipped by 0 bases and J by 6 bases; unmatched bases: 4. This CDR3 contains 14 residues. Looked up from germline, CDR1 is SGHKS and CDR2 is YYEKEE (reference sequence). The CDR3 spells CASSLDRGRGEQYF. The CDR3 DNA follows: TGTGCCAGCAGCTTGGACAGGGGGCGCGGCGAGCAGTACTTC.

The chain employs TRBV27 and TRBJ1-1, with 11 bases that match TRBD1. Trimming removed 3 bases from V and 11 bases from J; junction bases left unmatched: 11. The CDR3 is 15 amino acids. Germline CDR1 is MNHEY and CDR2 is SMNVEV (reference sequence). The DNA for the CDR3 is TGTGCCAGCAGTTTTGGGACAGGGGGACCTAAGGTTGCTTTCTTT. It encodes CASSFGTGGPKVAFF.